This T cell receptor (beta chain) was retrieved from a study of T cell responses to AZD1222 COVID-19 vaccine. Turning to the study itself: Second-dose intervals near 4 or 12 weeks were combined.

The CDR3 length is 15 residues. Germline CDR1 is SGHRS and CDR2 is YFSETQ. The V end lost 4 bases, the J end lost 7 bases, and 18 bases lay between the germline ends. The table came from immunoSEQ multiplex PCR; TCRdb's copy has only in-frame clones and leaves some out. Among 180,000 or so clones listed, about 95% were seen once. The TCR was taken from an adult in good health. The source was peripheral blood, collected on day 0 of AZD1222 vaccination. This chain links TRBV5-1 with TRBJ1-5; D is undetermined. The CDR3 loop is CASSLSSWREQPQHF. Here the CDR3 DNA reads TGCGCCAGCAGCCTAAGCTCATGGAGGGAACAGCCCCAGCATTTT.